The present T cell receptor (beta chain) was sequenced within a study of T cell changes during pregnancy in multiple sclerosis (dated by TCRdb to between 2018 and 2020). A note on the overall study: In women with multiple sclerosis, the researchers looked at how the T cell repertoire shifted as pregnancy progressed.

The germline V gene (reference sequence) provides CDR1 LNHDA and CDR2 SQIVND. Trimming takes 11 bases from V and 4 bases from J, and the germline ends sit 20 bases apart. Its CDR3 holds 15 amino acids, cysteine through phenylalanine. The entry retains the CDR3 DNA only, 45 bases that are in frame from base 1. Library preparation employed the immunoSEQ multiplex PCR assay. Held by TCRdb, this immuneACCESS table contains in-frame sequences only and omits some clones. Under half of the omission traces to an unresolved V gene where checked; the cause of the rest is unknown. This sample lists approximately 70,000 clones; 94% were detected once. Clones ranked in the top ten supply about 0.13% of the sample. Comments on this clone: Its antigen has not been determined. No base quality information exists; no much larger clone differs at one position.

The sample here was CD4+ T cells from peripheral blood mononuclear cells, taken after pregnancy. The rearrangement joined TRBV19 to TRBJ2-2, and perhaps TRBD1 as D gene, on 5 matching bases. The TCR sequence derives from a female donor with multiple sclerosis, enrolled in a pregnancy study. The CDR3 here reads CASKRTVTATGELFF. In nucleotide form, the sequence is TGTGCCTCTAAAAGGACGGTGACAGCCACCGGGGAGCTGTTTTTT.